Below, 30 T cell receptor beta chains from the same sample are listed, as sequenced in a study of graft-versus-host responses after intestinal transplantation. TCRdb's copy holds only in-frame clones and misses some; the assay was immunoSEQ multiplex PCR. The sample carries around 25,000 clones, just under 40% recorded once. This specimen was alloreactive CD4+ T cells from a mixed lymphocyte reaction culture, taken before intestinal transplant. As to subset: CFSE-low proliferating T cells sorted from roughly six-day pre-transplant mixed lymphocyte reaction (GvH or HvG direction). These receptors were collected from a human patient who received an intestinal transplant.

This clone was seen only a few times. This chain joins TRBV5-1 and TRBJ2-2, with 11 nucleotides matching TRBD2. The germline V gene has CDR1 SGHRS and CDR2 YFSETQ. The CDR3 runs 15 residues. The V gene end was trimmed by 0 bases and the J gene end by 5 bases; junction bases not matched to a gene: 0. CDR3 protein: CASSLASGRTGELFF. DNA for the CDR3: TGCGCCAGCAGCTTGGCTAGCGGGAGGACCGGGGAGCTGTTTTTT.

This clone has a handful of counts. The chain carries TRBV7-9 and TRBJ2-3, with TRBD2 as a possible D gene (5 bases). Germline CDR1 reads SEHNR; CDR2 reads FQNEAQ (reference sequence). This CDR3 has 12 residues. The V end lost 5 bases, the J end lost 13 bases, and 16 bases lay between the germline ends. CDR3 in DNA: TGTGCCAGCAGCCAATTCCCTAGCAGTGAGTATTTT. Translated: CASSQFPSSEYF.

In this sample, this clone turned up a few times. The chain couples TRBV2 to TRBJ2-7; a weak D match, TRBD1 (6 bases). This CDR3 has 14 residues. From germline, CDR1 is SNHLY and CDR2 FYNNEI. V was cut by 0 bases and J by 4 bases, with 10 bases left in between. The CDR3 coding sequence is TGTGCCAGCAGTGAAGCAGAGCAGGGGTACGAGCAGTACTTC. Encoded protein: CASSEAEQGYEQYF.

This clone was counted a single time. The V and J genes are TRBV5-1 and TRBJ2-5, with D possibly matching TRBD1 (5 bases). The J call is in doubt because the DNA end fits TRBJ2-7 better. This CDR3 comprises 15 residues. Germline CDR1 reads SGHRS; CDR2 reads YFSETQ. The CDR3 region is CASSLGVTATYEQYF. The CDR3 DNA follows: TGCGCCAGCAGCTTGGGTGTGACAGCTACCTACGAGCAGTACTTC.

The rearrangement joins TRBV27 to TRBJ2-1; tentative D call: TRBD2 (5 bases). Per germline, CDR1 MNHEY and CDR2 SMNVEV (reference sequence). The CDR3 has 17 amino acids. Trimming shortened V by 6 bases and J by 4 bases, and 22 bases separated the two germline ends. The CDR3 sequence: CASSKKYSTGSYNEQFF. CDR3 coding DNA: TGTGCCAGCAGCAAGAAGTATAGTACGGGGTCTTACAATGAGCAGTTCTTC.

This clone has only a few counts. The rearrangement links TRBV5-6 to TRBJ1-1; the match to TRBD1 covers 9 bases. V lost 1 base to trimming and J lost 11 bases; unmatched junction nucleotides: 6. Per the germline V gene, CDR1 is SGHDT and CDR2 is YYEEEE. The length of the CDR3 is 13 residues. Here the CDR3 reads CASSLRDRESAFF. Here the CDR3 DNA reads TGTGCCAGCAGCTTGAGGGACAGGGAATCGGCTTTCTTT.

The chain couples TRBV28 to TRBJ1-6, with D unresolved. CDR3 size: 17 residues. CDR1 and CDR2 from the germline V gene are MDHEN and SYDVKM. With 5 bases removed from V and 0 bases from J, the gap between germline ends came to 14 bases. In DNA, the CDR3 is TGTGCCAGCAGTGCTTACTATCAAAGCTCCTATAATTCACCCCTCCACTTT. It yields the protein CASSAYYQSSYNSPLHF. Complete variable domain (other parts from reference TRBV28 and TRBJ1-6): DVKVTQSSRYLVKRTGEKVFLECVQDMDHENMFWYRQDPGLGLRLIYFSYDVKMKEKGDIPEGYSVSREKKERFSLILESASTNQTSMYLCASSAYYQSSYNSPLHFGNGTRLTVT.

J is TRBJ1-1 and V is TRBV4-1, with D possibly matching TRBD1 (6 bases). The CDR3 totals 17 residues. Trimming left V 0 bases short and J 1 base short, with 15 bases between. CDR1 is MGHRA, CDR2 YSYEKL, per germline. DNA of the CDR3: TGCGCCAGCAGCCAAGATGGCAGGGGCCGGTCGAACACTGAAGCTTTCTTT. Residues: CASSQDGRGRSNTEAFF.

This chain uses TRBV30 with TRBJ1-2; 10 nucleotides agree with TRBD1. The CDR3 spans 14 residues. J was trimmed by 4 bases and V by 2 bases; bases with no gene match: 4. In germline, CDR1 is GTSNPN, CDR2 SVGIG (reference sequence). This CDR3 reads CAWSRGTGAYGYTF. In DNA form, the CDR3 reads TGTGCCTGGAGTAGGGGGACAGGGGCCTATGGCTACACCTTC.

This clone showed up just a few times. This chain joins TRBV4-2 and TRBJ1-2; TRBD1 aligns across 8 bases. The V gene's germline CDR1 is LGHNA and CDR2 YNFKEQ. The CDR3 is 15 residues long. Losses at the gene ends were 0 bases for V and 6 bases for J; bases not matched to a gene: 6. The CDR3 here is CASSQDNRGFHGYTF. The CDR3 region has the DNA TGTGCCAGCAGCCAAGATAACAGGGGGTTCCATGGCTACACCTTC.

This clone has a handful of counts. The chain couples TRBV7-9 to TRBJ2-3; TRBD2 matches 10 bases. This CDR3 region has 15 residues. Losses at the gene ends were 4 bases for V and 2 bases for J; bases not matched to a gene: 3. The germline V gene has CDR1 SEHNR and CDR2 FQNEAQ (reference sequence). DNA of the CDR3: TGTGCCAGCAGCTGGGGACTAGCGAACACAGATACGCAGTATTTT. It translates to CASSWGLANTDTQYF. The full variable domain, its missing parts supplied by reference TRBV7-9 and TRBJ2-3, is DTGVSQNPRHKITKRGQNVTFRCDPISEHNRLYWYRQTLGQGPEFLTYFQNEAQLEKSRLLSDRFSAERPKGSFSTLEIQRTEQGDSAMYLCASSWGLANTDTQYFGPGTRLTVL.

The J gene is TRBJ1-2, the V gene TRBV6-1; a weak D match, TRBD1 (5 bases). The CDR3 is 15 residues long. Germline V gene sequence: CDR1 MNHNS, CDR2 SASEGT. Trimming left V 7 bases short and J 4 bases short, with 19 bases between. The CDR3 DNA reads as TGTGCCAGCATCAAAGGAACAGGAAACTCCTATGGCTACACCTTC. Its protein is CASIKGTGNSYGYTF.

This clone showed up just a few times. The chain combines TRBV10-1 with TRBJ2-1, with D perhaps matching TRBD2 (5 bases). Germline CDR1 and CDR2: WNHNN and SYGVQD (reference sequence). Deletions cut 0 bases from V and 4 bases from J, with 10 bases between. This CDR3 is 15 amino acids long. Here the CDR3 DNA reads TGCGCCAGCAGTGAGTCGAGGAGGCATTACAATGAGCAGTTCTTC. Encoded protein: CASSESRRHYNEQFF.

The rearrangement uses TRBV5-1 and TRBJ2-3; the match to TRBD2 covers 8 bases. The CDR3 runs 19 residues. The ends lost 2 bases at V and 1 base at J; junction bases unmatched: 15. In germline, CDR1 is SGHRS, CDR2 YFSETQ. The CDR3 here is CASSFSSGGGFSRTDTQYF. CDR3 DNA sequence: TGCGCCAGCAGCTTCTCGAGTGGCGGGGGGTTTTCCCGCACAGATACGCAGTATTTT.

The gene calls are TRBV5-1 and TRBJ2-7, with D perhaps matching TRBD1 (6 bases). Germline V gives CDR1 SGHRS, CDR2 YFSETQ. Trimming took 4 bases from V and 2 from J, leaving 13 bases between them. There are 14 residues in the CDR3. The CDR3 loop reads CASSPTGPPYEQYF. CDR3 DNA: TGCGCCAGCAGCCCAACAGGGCCGCCCTACGAGCAGTACTTC.

This sequence joins TRBV2 and TRBJ2-3; D gene ambiguous. The V end lost 7 bases, the J end lost 7 bases, and 9 bases lay between the germline ends. The V gene's germline CDR1 is SNHLY and CDR2 FYNNEI. The CDR3 totals 11 residues. Here the CDR3 reads CASTRRHTQYF. CDR3 nucleotides: TGTGCCAGCACGCGGCGTCATACGCAGTATTTT.

This clone was seen a few times. V is TRBV25-1 and J is TRBJ1-6; D may be TRBD1 (5 bases). Germline CDR1 MGHDK, CDR2 SYGVNS. V lost 5 bases and J lost 7, with 21 bases in between. The CDR3 length is 17 residues. The CDR3 bases are TGTGCCAGCAGTCAAGGAAAGGGGTACCAGTACAATTCACCCCTCCACTTT. Translated: CASSQGKGYQYNSPLHF.

This clone showed up just a few times. The rearrangement joins TRBV28 to TRBJ1-4; tentative D call: TRBD1 (5 bases). Germline CDR1 MDHEN, CDR2 SYDVKM. CDR3 length: 14 amino acids. Between the trimmed V and J ends, which lost 1 base and 8 bases, there was a span of 11 bases. Here the CDR3 DNA reads TGTGCCAGCAGTTTATCGGGGGTTCGGGAAAAACTGTTTTTT. Its protein product is CASSLSGVREKLFF.

This sequence joins TRBV18 and TRBJ2-1; 9 bases line up with TRBD1. Germline CDR1 reads KGHSH; CDR2 reads LQKENI. CDR3 length: 16 residues. Trimming at V came to 6 bases and at J to 2 bases, leaving 8 bases not matched to a gene. This CDR3 is CASSSTGTGTYNEQFF. CDR3 DNA sequence: TGTGCCAGCTCGTCCACGGGGACAGGGACCTACAATGAGCAGTTCTTC.

This clone was found a few times. V and J are TRBV2 and TRBJ1-2, with D perhaps matching TRBD1 (6 bases). The CDR3 consists of 14 residues. Germline V lookup: CDR1 SNHLY, CDR2 FYNNEI. The germline V and J ends were trimmed by 6 bases and 7 bases, with 18 bases remaining between them. CDR3 coding DNA: TGTGCCAGCAGAACAGACCCCAGGGGAGCTGGCTACACCTTC. This codes for CASRTDPRGAGYTF.

The V call is TRBV21-1, the J call TRBJ1-4; the tabulated D call, TRBD1, remains unverified against the DNA. TRBV21-1 is reported as a pseudogene. The CDR3 is made up of 14 amino acids. DNA of the CDR3: TGTGCCAGCAGAGAAACAGGGGCTAATGAAAAACTGTTTTTT. Its protein product is CASRETGANEKLFF.

The chain carries TRBV19 and TRBJ2-5, with TRBD1 identical over 11 bases. In germline, CDR1 is LNHDA, CDR2 SQIVND (reference sequence). The CDR3 is 16 residues long. J gave up 4 bases and V 4 bases, and 8 bases lay outside the gene matches. CDR3: CASSTRTGGWGETQYF. The CDR3 coding sequence is TGTGCCAGTAGTACACGGACAGGGGGCTGGGGAGAGACCCAGTACTTC.

CDR3: CASSLGLAGRNEQFF. The CDR3 region has the DNA TGCGCCAGCAGCTTAGGGCTAGCGGGCCGCAATGAGCAGTTCTTC. The V and J genes are TRBV5-1 and TRBJ2-1; 8 nucleotides align to TRBD2. Germline-derived CDR1 and CDR2 are SGHRS and YFSETQ. This CDR3 contains 15 residues. V trimming: 2 bases; J trimming: 6 bases; junction bases outside the gene matches: 7. The full variable domain, rest sourced from reference TRBV5-1 and TRBJ2-1, is KAGVTQTPRYLIKTRGQQVTLSCSPISGHRSVSWYQQTPGQGLQFLFEYFSETQRNKGNFPGRFSGRQFSNSRSEMNVSTLELGDSALYLCASSLGLAGRNEQFFGPGTRLTVL.

CDR3 DNA: TGTGCCACCAGCAGAAGCGCGGCTAATTCACCCCTCCACTTT. Translation gives CATSRSAANSPLHF. V and J are TRBV15 and TRBJ1-6, with D hard to call. The CDR3 is 14 residues long. In germline, CDR1 is LNHNV, CDR2 YYDKDF (reference sequence). V dropped 2 bases and J dropped 6 bases, with 8 bases sitting between them.

The chain uses TRBV7-9 and TRBJ1-3; D gene unclear. Trimming removed 5 bases at V and 8 bases at J, with 7 bases between. This CDR3 region has 11 residues. Germline V gene lookup returns CDR1 SEHNR and CDR2 FQNEAQ (reference sequence). For the CDR3, the DNA is TGTGCCAGCAGCCCAGTGGACACCATATATTTT. Protein: CASSPVDTIYF.

This clone was seen only once. The rearrangement links TRBV4-2 to TRBJ2-7, with 11 positions matching TRBD2. Germline V lookup: CDR1 LGHNA, CDR2 YNFKEQ. The CDR3 consists of 15 residues. J gave up 3 bases and V 4 bases, and 5 bases lay outside the gene matches. The CDR3 DNA follows: TGTGCCAGCAGCCTAGGGACTAGCGGTTTCTACGAGCAGTACTTC. Translation: CASSLGTSGFYEQYF.

The gene calls are TRBV6-1 and TRBJ2-1; TRBD1 aligns across 8 bases. This CDR3 contains 15 residues. Germline values: CDR1 MNHNS, CDR2 SASEGT. V gave up 3 bases and J gave up 8 bases; unmatched junction bases: 9. In nucleotides, the CDR3 is TGTGCCAGCAGTGATTTTGGGGACAGGCTCGATGAGCAGTTCTTC. Encoded protein: CASSDFGDRLDEQFF.

V is TRBV14 and J is TRBJ1-6; 7 bases are shared with TRBD1. CDR3 length: 15 residues. V was clipped by 3 bases and J by 5 bases; unmatched bases: 4. Germline values: CDR1 SGHDN, CDR2 FVKESK. This CDR3 is CASSHQQGNNSPLHF. The CDR3 bases are TGTGCCAGCAGCCACCAACAGGGGAATAATTCACCCCTCCACTTT.

This chain uses TRBV30 with TRBJ2-1, with D perhaps matching TRBD2 (6 bases). The CDR3 has 13 residues. Looked up from germline, CDR1 is GTSNPN and CDR2 is SVGIG (reference sequence). Trimming stripped 1 base from V and 9 bases from J, with 13 bases between. The CDR3 spells CAWSGRRDGEQFF. The CDR3 bases are TGTGCCTGGAGTGGTAGGCGGGATGGTGAGCAGTTCTTC.

The rearrangement links TRBV6-1 to TRBJ2-7; 7 positions agree with TRBD1. Trimming took 5 bases from V and 3 from J; bases not matched to a gene: 4. Germline values: CDR1 MNHNS, CDR2 SASEGT. This CDR3 region has 13 residues. The CDR3 reads CASSLTGYYEQYF. CDR3 coding DNA: TGTGCCAGCAGTTTGACAGGGTACTACGAGCAGTACTTC.